This TCR beta chain was found in a study of graft-versus-host responses after intestinal transplantation. Study at large: Each recipient received a multivisceral, liver-intestinal, or isolated intestinal graft. Tacrolimus and steroids were given for around 3 years to all recipients after anti-thymocyte globulin induction.

Only in-frame clones appear in the TCRdb table, and some are missing; sequencing was by immunoSEQ multiplex PCR. The sample carries approximately 58,000 clones, 91% recorded once. This clone showed up just once. No antigen is known for it. General study results and limits: The recipient marrow held GvH clones, and some of them showed up first in ileum or blood. When patients had graft-donor T cell macrochimerism, their allografts held high graft-versus-host to host-versus-graft clonal ratios.

The CDR3 spans 15 residues. Germline-derived CDR1 and CDR2 are MDHEN and SYDVKM. With 5 bases clipped from V and 5 bases from J, the junction kept 7 bases outside the gene matches. The V call is TRBV28, the J call TRBJ1-4; 8 bases align to TRBD1. Sequencing used PBMCs, obtained about 120 days after intestinal transplantation. This TCR was recovered from a human patient who received an intestinal transplant, so some T cells may come from the graft donor. The chain's CDR3 is CASSNNRGGNEKLFF. DNA of the CDR3: TGTGCCAGCAGTAATAACAGGGGGGGAAATGAAAAACTGTTTTTT.